The clone carrying this T cell receptor beta chain has just a few counts. Its specificity is unknown. The entry originates in a study of cytomegalovirus exposure and HLA in healthy donors. PCR was performed using 60 Vbeta and 13 Jbeta primers. Profiled with immunoSEQ multiplex PCR; TCRdb holds only in-frame clones, not every one. The repertoire holds about 130,000 clones, with roughly 80% as singletons. Trimming removed 8 bases from V and 5 bases from J, with 7 bases in between. CDR3 length: 11 residues. Germline V gene lookup returns CDR1 MNHEY and CDR2 SMNVEV (reference sequence). Donors were nominally healthy when sampled, though unrecorded immune exposures were likely. Study-level findings and limits: The study listed 164 cytomegalovirus-associated TCR beta chains. The study dropped some indistinguishable V segments, TRBV6-2 and TRBV6-3 among them. An observed cluster of highly shared sequence variants was recorded as a likely sequencing artifact.

Sequenced material: PBMCs. V usage is TRBV27 and J usage is TRBJ1-5; D is ambiguous. The clonotype originates from a male donor in good health and CMV-seronegative. The CDR3 sequence: CASGRYQPQHF. In nucleotides, the CDR3 is TGTGCCAGCGGGCGCTATCAGCCCCAGCATTTT.